This TCR beta chain was found in a study of beta chain features in type 1 diabetes. Regarding the study as a whole: Within patients, naive, central memory and Treg TCRB repertoires seemed more similar than within healthy donors. Patients with type 1 diabetes carried fewer insertions and had more deletions at their VDJ junctions. Type 1 diabetes patients had TCRB CDR3s that were shorter (moderately but significantly so) in all four CD4+ subsets. Cells with high TCR expression could be over-represented when cDNA is sequenced.

About this clone: Antigen: not known.

Germline lookup yields CDR1 SGHTA and CDR2 FQGNSA. Trimming took 5 bases from V and 5 from J; bases not matched to a gene: 10. The CDR3 has 15 residues. Investigators reverse transcribed all isolated RNA, so they sequenced expressed TCRB transcripts. Profiling relied on immunoSEQ multiplex PCR, and the TCRdb table lists in-frame clones only, not all of them. The sample lists almost 350,000 clones, around 9% occurring once. Input material: central memory CD4+ T cells from blood. This chain uses TRBV7-2 with TRBJ2-7; TRBD2 matches 9 bases. The origin of this receptor is a man younger than 40 with type 1 diabetes. CDR3: CASSRPERGANEQYF. The DNA for the CDR3 is TGTGCCAGCAGCCGCCCGGAGCGGGGGGCCAACGAGCAGTACTTC.